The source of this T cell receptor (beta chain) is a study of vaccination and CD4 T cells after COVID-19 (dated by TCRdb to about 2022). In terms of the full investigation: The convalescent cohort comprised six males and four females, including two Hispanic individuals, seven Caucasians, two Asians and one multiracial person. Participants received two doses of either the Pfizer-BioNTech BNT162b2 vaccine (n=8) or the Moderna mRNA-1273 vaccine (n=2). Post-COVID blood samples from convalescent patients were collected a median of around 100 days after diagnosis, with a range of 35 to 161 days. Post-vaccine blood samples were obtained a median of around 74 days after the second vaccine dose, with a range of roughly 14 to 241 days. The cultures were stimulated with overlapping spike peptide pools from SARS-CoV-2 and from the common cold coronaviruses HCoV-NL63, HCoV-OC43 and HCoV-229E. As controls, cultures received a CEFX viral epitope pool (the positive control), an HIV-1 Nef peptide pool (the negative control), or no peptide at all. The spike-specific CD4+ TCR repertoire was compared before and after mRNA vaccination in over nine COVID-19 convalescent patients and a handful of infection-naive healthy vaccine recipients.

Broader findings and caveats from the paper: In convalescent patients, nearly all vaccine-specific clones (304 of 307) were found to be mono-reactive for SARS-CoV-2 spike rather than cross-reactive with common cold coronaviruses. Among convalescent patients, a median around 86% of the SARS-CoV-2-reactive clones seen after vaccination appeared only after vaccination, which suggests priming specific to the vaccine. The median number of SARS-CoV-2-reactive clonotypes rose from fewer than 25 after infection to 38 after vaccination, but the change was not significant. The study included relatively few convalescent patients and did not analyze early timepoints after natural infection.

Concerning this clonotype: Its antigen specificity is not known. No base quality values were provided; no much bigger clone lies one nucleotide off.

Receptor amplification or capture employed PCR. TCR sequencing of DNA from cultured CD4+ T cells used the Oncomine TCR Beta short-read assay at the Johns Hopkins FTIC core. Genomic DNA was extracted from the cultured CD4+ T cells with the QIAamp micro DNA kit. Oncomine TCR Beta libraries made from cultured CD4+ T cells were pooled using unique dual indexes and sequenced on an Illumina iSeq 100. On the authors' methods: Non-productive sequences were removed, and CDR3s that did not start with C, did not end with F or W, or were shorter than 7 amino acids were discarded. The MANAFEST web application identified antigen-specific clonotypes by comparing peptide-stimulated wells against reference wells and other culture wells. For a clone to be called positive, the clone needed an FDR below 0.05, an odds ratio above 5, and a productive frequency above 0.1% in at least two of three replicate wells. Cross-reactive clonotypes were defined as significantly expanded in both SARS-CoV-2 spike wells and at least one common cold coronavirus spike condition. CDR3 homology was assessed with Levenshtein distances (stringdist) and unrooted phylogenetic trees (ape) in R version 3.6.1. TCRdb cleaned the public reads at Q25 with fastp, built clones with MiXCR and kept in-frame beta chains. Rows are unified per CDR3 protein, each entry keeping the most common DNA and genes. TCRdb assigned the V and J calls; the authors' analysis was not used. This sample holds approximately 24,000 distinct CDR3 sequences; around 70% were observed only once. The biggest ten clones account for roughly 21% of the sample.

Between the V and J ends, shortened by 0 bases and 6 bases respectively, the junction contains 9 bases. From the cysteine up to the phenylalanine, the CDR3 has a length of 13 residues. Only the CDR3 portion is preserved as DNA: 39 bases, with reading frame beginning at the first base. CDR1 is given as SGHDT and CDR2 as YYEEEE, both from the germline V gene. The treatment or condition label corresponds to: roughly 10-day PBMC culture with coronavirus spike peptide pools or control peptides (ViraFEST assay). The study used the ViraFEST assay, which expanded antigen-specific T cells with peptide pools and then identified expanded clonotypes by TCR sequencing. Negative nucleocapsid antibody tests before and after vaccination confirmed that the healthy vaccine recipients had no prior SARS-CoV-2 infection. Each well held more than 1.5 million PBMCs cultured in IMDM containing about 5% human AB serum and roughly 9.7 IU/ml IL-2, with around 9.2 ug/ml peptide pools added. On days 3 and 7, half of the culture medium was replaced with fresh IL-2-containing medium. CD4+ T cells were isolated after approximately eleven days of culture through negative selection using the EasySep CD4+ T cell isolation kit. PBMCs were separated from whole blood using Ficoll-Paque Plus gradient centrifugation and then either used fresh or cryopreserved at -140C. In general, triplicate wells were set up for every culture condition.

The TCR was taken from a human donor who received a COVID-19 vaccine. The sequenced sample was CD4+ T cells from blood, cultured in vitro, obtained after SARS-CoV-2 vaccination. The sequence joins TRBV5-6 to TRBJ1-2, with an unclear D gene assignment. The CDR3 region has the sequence CASSLGRWNGYTF. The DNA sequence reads TGTGCCAGCAGCTTGGGCAGGTGGAATGGCTACACCTTC.